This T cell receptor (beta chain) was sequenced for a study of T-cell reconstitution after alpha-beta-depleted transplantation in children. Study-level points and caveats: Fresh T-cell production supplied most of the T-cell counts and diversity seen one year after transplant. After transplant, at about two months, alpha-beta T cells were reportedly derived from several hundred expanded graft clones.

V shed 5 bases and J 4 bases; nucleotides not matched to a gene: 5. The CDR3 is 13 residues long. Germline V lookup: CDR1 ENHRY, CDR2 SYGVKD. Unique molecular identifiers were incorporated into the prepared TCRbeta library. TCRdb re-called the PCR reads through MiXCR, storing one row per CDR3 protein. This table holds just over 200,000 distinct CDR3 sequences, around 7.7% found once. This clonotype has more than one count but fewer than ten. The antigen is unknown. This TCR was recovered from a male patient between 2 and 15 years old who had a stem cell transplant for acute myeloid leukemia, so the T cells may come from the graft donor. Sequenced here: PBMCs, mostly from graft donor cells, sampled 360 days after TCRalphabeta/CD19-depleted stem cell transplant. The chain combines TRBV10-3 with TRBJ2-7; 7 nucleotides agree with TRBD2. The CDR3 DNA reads TGTGCCATCAGTAGACTAGCCTCATACGAGCAGTACTTC. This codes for CAISRLASYEQYF.